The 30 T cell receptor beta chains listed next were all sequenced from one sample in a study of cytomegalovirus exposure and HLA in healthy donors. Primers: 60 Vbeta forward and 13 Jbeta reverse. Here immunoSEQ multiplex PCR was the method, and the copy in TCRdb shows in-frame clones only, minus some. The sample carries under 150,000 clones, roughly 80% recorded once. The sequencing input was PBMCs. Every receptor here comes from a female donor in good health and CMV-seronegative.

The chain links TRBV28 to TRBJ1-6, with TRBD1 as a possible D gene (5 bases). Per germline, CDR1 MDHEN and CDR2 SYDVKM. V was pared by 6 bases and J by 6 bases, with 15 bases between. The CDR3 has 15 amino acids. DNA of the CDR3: TGTGCCAGCAGGCACTCTGCGGGGGTTAATTCACCCCTCCACTTT. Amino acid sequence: CASRHSAGVNSPLHF.

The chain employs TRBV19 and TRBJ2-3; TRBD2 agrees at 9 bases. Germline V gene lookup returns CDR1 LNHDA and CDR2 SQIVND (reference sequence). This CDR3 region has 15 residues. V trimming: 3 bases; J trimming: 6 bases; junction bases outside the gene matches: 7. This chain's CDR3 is CASSMRRGGRDTQYF. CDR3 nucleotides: TGTGCCAGTAGTATGAGGCGGGGGGGCCGGGATACGCAGTATTTT.

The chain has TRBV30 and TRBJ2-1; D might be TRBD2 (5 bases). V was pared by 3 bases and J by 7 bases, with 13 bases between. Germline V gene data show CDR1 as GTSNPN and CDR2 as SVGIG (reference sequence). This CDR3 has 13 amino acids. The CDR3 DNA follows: TGTGCCTGGAGGGGGTCGGGATGGAATGAGCAGTTCTTC. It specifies CAWRGSGWNEQFF. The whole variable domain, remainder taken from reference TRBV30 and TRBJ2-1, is SQTIHQWPATLVQPVGSPLSLECTVEGTSNPNLYWYRQAAGRGLQLLFYSVGIGQISSEVPQNLSASRPQDRQFILSSKKLLLSDSGFYLCAWRGSGWNEQFFGPGTRLTVL.

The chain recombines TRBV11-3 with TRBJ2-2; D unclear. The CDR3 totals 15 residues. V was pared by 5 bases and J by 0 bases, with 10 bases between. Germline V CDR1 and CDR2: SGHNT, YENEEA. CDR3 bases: TGTGCCAGCAGCGCCGGCGGAGCGAACACCGGGGAGCTGTTTTTT. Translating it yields CASSAGGANTGELFF.

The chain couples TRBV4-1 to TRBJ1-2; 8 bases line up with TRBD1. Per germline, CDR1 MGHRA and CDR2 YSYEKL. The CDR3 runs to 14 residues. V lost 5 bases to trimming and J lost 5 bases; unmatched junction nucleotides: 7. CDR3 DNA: TGCGCCAGCAGCTCGCCCAGGGGGCTATATGGCTACACCTTC. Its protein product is CASSSPRGLYGYTF.

CDR3 nucleotide sequence: TGTGCCAGCAGCAAGCCTTACCCTCGGGGGTGTTCCTATAATTCACCCCTCCACTTT. It specifies CASSKPYPRGCSYNSPLHF. The chain carries TRBV21-1 and TRBJ1-6. TRBV21-1 corresponds to a pseudogene. The CDR3 consists of 19 residues.

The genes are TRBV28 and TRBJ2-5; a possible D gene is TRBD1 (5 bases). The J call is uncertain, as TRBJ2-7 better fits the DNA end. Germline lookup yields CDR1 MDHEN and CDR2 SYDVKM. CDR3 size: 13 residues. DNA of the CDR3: TGTGCCATCAGAAGAGACAGTCCCTACGAGCAGTACTTC. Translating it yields CAIRRDSPYEQYF.

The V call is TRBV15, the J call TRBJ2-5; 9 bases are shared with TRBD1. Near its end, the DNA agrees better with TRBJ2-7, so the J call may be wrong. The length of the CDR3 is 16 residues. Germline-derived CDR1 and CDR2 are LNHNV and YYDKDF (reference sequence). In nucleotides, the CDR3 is TGTGCCACCAGCAGAGATCCGGGACAGGGTTCCTACGAGCAGTACTTC. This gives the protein CATSRDPGQGSYEQYF.

CDR3 nucleotides: TGTGCCAGCAGCCTAACTACCTCTAACTATGGCTACACCTTC. Its translation is CASSLTTSNYGYTF. This chain links TRBV9 with TRBJ1-2; D remains unclear. CDR1 is SGDLS, CDR2 YYNGEE, per germline. V was trimmed by 4 bases and J by 0 bases, leaving 10 bases between them. This CDR3 has 14 residues.

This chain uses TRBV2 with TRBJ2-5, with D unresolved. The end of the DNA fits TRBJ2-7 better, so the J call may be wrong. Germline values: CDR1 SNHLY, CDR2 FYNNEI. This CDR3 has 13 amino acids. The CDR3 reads CASKPDSTYEQYF. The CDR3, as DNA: TGTGCCAGCAAGCCTGACTCAACCTACGAGCAGTACTTC.

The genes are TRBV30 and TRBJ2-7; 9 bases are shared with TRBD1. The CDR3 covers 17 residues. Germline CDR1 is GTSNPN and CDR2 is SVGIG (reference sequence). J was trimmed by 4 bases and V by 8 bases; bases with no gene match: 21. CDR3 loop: CALSMGQGGSNFYEQYF. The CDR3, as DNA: TGTGCCCTCTCTATGGGACAGGGTGGCTCAAACTTTTACGAGCAGTACTTC.

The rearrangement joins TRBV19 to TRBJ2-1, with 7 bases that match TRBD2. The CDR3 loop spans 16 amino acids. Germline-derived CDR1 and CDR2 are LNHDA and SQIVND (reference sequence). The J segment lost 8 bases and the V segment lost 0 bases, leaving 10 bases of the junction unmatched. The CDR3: CASSIEFVRGGYEQFF. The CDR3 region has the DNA TGTGCCAGTAGTATAGAGTTCGTAAGGGGAGGGTATGAGCAGTTCTTC. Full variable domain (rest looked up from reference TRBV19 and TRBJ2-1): DGGITQSPKYLFRKEGQNVTLSCEQNLNHDAMYWYRQDPGQGLRLIYYSQIVNDFQKGDIAEGYSVSREKKESFPLTVTSAQKNPTAFYLCASSIEFVRGGYEQFFGPGTRLTVL.

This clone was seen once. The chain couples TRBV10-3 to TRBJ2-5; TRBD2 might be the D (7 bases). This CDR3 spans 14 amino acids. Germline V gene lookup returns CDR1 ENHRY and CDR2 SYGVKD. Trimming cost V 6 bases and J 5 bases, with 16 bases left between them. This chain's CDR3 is CAISLEGGGETQYF. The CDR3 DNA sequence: TGTGCCATCAGCCTGGAGGGGGGAGGGGAGACCCAGTACTTC.

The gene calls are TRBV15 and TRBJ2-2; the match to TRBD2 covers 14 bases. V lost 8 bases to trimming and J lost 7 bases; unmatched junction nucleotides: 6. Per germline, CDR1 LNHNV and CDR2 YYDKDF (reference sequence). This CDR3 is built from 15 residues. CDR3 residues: CATGGLAGEVGELFF. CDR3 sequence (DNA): TGTGCCACCGGGGGACTAGCGGGAGAGGTCGGGGAGCTGTTTTTT. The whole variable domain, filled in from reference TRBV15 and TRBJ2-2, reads DAMVIQNPRYQVTQFGKPVTLSCSQTLNHNVMYWYQQKSSQAPKLLFHYYDKDFNNEADTPDNFQSRRPNTSFCFLDIRSPGLGDTAMYLCATGGLAGEVGELFFGEGSRLTVL.

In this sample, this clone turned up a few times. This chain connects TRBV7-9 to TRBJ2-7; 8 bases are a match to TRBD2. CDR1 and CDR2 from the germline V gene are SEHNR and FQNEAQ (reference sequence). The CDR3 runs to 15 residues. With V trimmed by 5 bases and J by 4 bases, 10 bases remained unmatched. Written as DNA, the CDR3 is TGTGCCAGCAGCCAGGCGGCGGGAGGATGGTACGAGCAGTACTTC. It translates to CASSQAAGGWYEQYF.

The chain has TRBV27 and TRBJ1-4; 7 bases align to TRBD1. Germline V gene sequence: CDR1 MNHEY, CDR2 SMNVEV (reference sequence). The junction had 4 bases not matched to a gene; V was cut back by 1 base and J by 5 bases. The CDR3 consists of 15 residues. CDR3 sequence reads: CASSLYKGGNEKLFF. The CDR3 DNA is TGTGCCAGCAGTTTATACAAAGGGGGCAATGAAAAACTGTTTTTT.

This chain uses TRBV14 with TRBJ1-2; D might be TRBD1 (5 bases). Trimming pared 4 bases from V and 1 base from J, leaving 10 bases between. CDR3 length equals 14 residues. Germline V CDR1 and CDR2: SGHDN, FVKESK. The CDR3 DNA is TGTGCCAGCAGCCGAACCGGGGGTAACTATGGCTACACCTTC. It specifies CASSRTGGNYGYTF.

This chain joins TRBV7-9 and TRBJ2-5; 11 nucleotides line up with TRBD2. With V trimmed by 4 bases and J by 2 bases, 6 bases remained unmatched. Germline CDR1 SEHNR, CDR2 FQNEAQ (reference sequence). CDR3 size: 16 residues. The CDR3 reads CASSWGLAEIQETQYF. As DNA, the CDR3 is TGTGCCAGCAGCTGGGGACTAGCGGAAATACAAGAGACCCAGTACTTC.

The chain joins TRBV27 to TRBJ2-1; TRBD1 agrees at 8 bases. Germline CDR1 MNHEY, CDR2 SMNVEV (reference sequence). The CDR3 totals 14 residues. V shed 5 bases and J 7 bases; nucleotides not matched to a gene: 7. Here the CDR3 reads CASSPGQARNEQFF. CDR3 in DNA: TGTGCCAGCAGTCCGGGACAGGCTAGGAATGAGCAGTTCTTC.

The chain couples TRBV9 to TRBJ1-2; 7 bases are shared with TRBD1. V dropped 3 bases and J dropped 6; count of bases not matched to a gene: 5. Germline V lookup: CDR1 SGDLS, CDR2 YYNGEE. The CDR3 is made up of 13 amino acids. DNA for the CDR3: TGTGCCAGCAGCGCCAGGGACAGAGATGGCTACACCTTC. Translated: CASSARDRDGYTF.

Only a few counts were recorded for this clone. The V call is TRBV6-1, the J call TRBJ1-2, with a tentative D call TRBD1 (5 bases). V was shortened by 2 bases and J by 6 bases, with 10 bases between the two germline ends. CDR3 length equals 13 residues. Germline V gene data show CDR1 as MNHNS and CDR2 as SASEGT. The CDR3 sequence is CASSEQGLDGYTF. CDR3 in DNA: TGTGCCAGCAGTGAACAGGGTCTTGATGGCTACACCTTC.

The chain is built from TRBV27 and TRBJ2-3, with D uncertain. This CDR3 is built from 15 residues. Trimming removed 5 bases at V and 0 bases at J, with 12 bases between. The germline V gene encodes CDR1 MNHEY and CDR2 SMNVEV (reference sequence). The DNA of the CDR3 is TGTGCCAGCAGTCTCCGGGTATCTAGCACAGATACGCAGTATTTT. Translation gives CASSLRVSSTDTQYF.

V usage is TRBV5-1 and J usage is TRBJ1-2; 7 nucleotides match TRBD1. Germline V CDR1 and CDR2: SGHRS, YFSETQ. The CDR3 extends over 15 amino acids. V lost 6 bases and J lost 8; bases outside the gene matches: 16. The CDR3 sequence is CASMRQGDPVEGYTF. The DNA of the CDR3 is TGCGCCAGCATGAGACAGGGAGACCCTGTTGAAGGCTACACCTTC.

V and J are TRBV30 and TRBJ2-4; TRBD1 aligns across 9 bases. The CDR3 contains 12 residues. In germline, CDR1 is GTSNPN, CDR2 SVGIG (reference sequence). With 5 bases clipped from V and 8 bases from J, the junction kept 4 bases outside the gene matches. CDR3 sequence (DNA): TGTGCCTGGGCGGGACAGGGAGACATTCAGTACTTC. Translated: CAWAGQGDIQYF.

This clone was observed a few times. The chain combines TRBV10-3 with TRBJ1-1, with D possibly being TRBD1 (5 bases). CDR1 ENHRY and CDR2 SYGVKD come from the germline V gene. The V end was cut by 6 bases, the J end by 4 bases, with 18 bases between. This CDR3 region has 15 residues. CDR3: CAISTSVRDGTEAFF. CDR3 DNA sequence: TGTGCCATCAGCACATCCGTCAGGGATGGCACTGAAGCTTTCTTT.

Here the CDR3 DNA reads TGTGCCTGCGCGACACTTTCCTACGAGCAGTACTTC. Translation: CACATLSYEQYF. V is TRBV30 and J is TRBJ2-5, with unresolved D. TRBJ2-7 explains the end of the DNA better; the J call may be wrong. The CDR3 covers 12 residues. CDR1 is GTSNPN and CDR2 is SVGIG in the germline V gene (reference sequence).

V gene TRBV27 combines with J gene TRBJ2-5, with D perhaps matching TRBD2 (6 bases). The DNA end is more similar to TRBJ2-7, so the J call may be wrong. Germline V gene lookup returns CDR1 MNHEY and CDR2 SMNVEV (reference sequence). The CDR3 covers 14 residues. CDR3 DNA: TGTGCCAGCAGAGGAGGGGACGGACCCTACGAGCAGTACTTC. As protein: CASRGGDGPYEQYF.

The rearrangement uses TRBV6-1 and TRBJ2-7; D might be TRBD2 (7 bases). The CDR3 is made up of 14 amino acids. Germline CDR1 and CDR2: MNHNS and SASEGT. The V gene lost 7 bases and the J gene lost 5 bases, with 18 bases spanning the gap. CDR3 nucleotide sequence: TGTGCCAGCATCACGAAGGGGGGGGTCAACGAGCAGTACTTC. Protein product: CASITKGGVNEQYF.

The CDR3 region has the DNA TGTGCCAGCAGTTCTAGCGGGCCCCGTGGAGATACGCAGTATTTT. This gives the protein CASSSSGPRGDTQYF. The chain combines TRBV2 with TRBJ2-3, with 8 bases matching TRBD2. The CDR3 covers 15 residues. Germline V gene data show CDR1 as SNHLY and CDR2 as FYNNEI. Trimming removed 5 bases from V and 5 bases from J; junction bases left unmatched: 9. Filled out from reference TRBV2 and TRBJ2-3, the complete variable domain reads EPEVTQTPSHQVTQMGQEVILRCVPISNHLYFYWYRQILGQKVEFLVSFYNNEISEKSEIFDDQFSVERPDGSNFTLKIRSTKLEDSAMYFCASSSSGPRGDTQYFGPGTRLTVL.

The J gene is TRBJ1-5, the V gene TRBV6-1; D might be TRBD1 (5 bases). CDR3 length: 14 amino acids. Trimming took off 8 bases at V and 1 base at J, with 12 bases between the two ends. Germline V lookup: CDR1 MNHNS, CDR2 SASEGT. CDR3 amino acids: CASRQPTSNQPQHF. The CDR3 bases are TGTGCCAGCCGACAGCCCACAAGCAATCAGCCCCAGCATTTT.